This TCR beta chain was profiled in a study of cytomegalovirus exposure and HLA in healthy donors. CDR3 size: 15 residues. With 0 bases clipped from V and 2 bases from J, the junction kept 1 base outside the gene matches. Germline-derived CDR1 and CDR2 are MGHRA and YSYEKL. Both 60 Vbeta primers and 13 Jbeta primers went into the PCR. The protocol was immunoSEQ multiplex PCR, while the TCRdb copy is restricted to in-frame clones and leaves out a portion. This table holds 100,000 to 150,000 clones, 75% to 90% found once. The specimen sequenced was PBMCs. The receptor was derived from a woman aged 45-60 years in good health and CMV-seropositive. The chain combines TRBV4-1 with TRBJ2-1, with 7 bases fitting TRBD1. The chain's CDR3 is CASSQEGTAYNEQFF. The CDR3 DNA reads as TGCGCCAGCAGCCAAGAGGGGACAGCCTACAATGAGCAGTTCTTC.